This section outlines one T cell receptor (beta chain) sequence together with its context. The data derive from a study of blood T cell repertoires in COVID-19. Overall study context: Acute and convalescent COVID-19 samples came from the United States, Italy and Spain.

Germline V lookup: CDR1 MNHEY, CDR2 SVGAGI. The V and J ends lost 6 bases and 4 bases, in that order; junction bases with no gene match: 7. The CDR3 has 15 amino acids. During active infection, Seattle patients enrolled and were then monitored through disease. In the authors' methods: Amplification of reference gene primers provided the estimated nucleated cell counts. Sequencing was performed with immunoSEQ multiplex PCR; in TCRdb, only in-frame clones are kept and a portion is missing. Clone size and V and J calls were adopted from that table, with D and trimming inferred from the DNA. The sample comprises roughly 280,000 clones, about 88% of which are singletons, and around 5% rests with the top ten.

This TCR came from a woman aged 55-75 years with COVID-19, enrolled during active disease. The sample taken for sequencing was peripheral blood. The chain carries TRBV6-5 and TRBJ2-7; 12 nucleotides align to TRBD2. The CDR3 reads CASRRTSGRLYEQYF. In DNA form, the CDR3 reads TGTGCCAGCAGACGAACTAGCGGGAGGTTGTACGAGCAGTACTTC.